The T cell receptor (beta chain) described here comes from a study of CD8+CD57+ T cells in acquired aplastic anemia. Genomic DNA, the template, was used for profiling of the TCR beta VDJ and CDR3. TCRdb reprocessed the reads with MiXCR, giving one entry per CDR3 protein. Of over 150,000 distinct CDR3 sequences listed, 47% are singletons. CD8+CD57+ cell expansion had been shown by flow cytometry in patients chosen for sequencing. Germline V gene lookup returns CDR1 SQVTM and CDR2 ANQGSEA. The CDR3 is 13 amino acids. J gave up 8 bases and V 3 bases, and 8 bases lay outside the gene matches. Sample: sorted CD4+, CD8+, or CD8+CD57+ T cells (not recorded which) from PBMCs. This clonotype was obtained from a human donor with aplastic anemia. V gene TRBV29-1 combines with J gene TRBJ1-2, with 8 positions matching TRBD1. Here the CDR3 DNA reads TGCAGCGTTGAGTCGCAGGGGGCGCGGGGCTACACCTTC. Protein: CSVESQGARGYTF.